The subject of this entry is one T cell receptor (beta chain). Its matching antigen is unknown. The CDR3 spans 12 residues. The V gene's germline CDR1 is ENHRY and CDR2 SYGVKD. The V gene end was trimmed by 11 bases and the J gene end by 4 bases; junction bases not matched to a gene: 5. This sample was taken from a study of CD8 T cells in ankylosing spondylitis. Study results and caveats: A motif in TCR beta, a set of under 10 highly homologous variants, appeared characteristic of ankylosing spondylitis blood.

MiXCR, run by TCRdb on the 5' RACE reads, gives a single entry per CDR3 protein. The profile shows about 450,000 distinct CDR3 sequences, roughly a quarter of them singletons. The chain joins TRBV10-3 to TRBJ1-2, with 9 bases that match TRBD1. The sequenced sample consisted of blood, either unsorted or a sorted T cell fraction (not recorded which). The sequence was collected from a male donor with ankylosing spondylitis. CDR3 sequence: CASETGGYGYTF. In DNA, the CDR3 is TGTGCCTCCGAGACAGGGGGCTATGGCTACACCTTC.